The following is a T cell receptor (beta chain) sequence with its context. Its cognate antigen is unknown. As to time point: blood from clinic visit 5 months post-surgery; TSC patient then seizure free. Only cases whose brain tissue showed the highest T cell transcript signatures were sequenced. Patients received at least one anti-epileptic drug before surgery. TCRdb keeps only in-frame clones here, not all; method: immunoSEQ multiplex PCR. The sample includes a few hundred thousand clones, over 90% of them seen just once. The data were taken from a study of brain T cells in children with intractable seizures. Study-level results: Only CDR3 sequence similarity suggested viral specificity, without known HCMV serostatus. Pre-surgery blood may have been undersampled, hiding some clones.

Per germline, CDR1 SGHDT and CDR2 YYEEEE. J lost 2 bases, V lost 0 bases, and 8 bases had no gene match. CDR3 size: 16 residues. The sequences come from peripheral blood, collected 4 to 5 months after surgery. The TCR was taken from a boy in the first two years of life with tuberous sclerosis and intractable seizures. The rearrangement links TRBV5-6 to TRBJ2-7; 7 nucleotides align to TRBD1. The CDR3 spells CASSLDRGYRPYEQYF. The CDR3 DNA reads as TGTGCCAGCAGCTTGGACAGGGGCTACCGGCCCTACGAGCAGTACTTC.